This T cell receptor beta chain was obtained from a study of cytomegalovirus exposure and HLA in healthy donors. In germline, CDR1 is LGHNA, CDR2 YSLEER. Trimming cost V 2 bases and J 6 bases; bases outside gene matches: 13. This CDR3 is 17 amino acids long. The table came from immunoSEQ multiplex PCR; TCRdb's copy has only in-frame clones and leaves some out. The data show under 250,000 clones, about 90% seen once. Overall study results and limits: There were a few CMV-associated chains whose specificity for CMV antigens was confirmed in vitro. Both high specificity and high sensitivity reportedly marked the classifier's diagnosis of cytomegalovirus status. Some TCR beta chains (164 of them) were listed as cytomegalovirus-associated.

Concerning this clone: Its antigen is currently unknown.

Separate from the roughly 700-subject first cohort was the roughly 120-subject validation cohort, to which the donors belonged. Sequencing was done on a sample of PBMCs. The chain has TRBV4-3 and TRBJ2-1, with 7 positions matching TRBD2. The clonotype comes from a young man in good health and CMV-seropositive. The CDR3 DNA is TGCGCCAGCAGCCAATCCGGGAGGAGGCTAGCCGTCAATGAGCAGTTCTTC. Its translation is CASSQSGRRLAVNEQFF.